This T cell receptor (beta chain) was sequenced during a study of CD8+ T cells in alopecia areata. Per germline, CDR1 LNHNV and CDR2 YYDKDF (reference sequence). The CDR3 spans 12 residues. The V and J ends lost 5 bases and 7 bases respectively, with 11 bases between them. Sample treatment: oral pan-JAK inhibitor, 5-10 mg twice daily. Cell sorting was applied to PBMCs, and CD4+ and CD8+ T cells were collected. cDNA reverse transcribed from extracted RNA served as the sequencing template. Profiled with immunoSEQ multiplex PCR; TCRdb holds only in-frame clones, not every one. The data show 190,000 or so clones, roughly 62% seen once.

The clonotype comes from a human donor with alopecia areata. The starting material was CD8+ T cells sorted from blood, obtained at week 24, from a patient treated with tofacitinib. The rearrangement joins TRBV15 to TRBJ1-1, with D maybe TRBD1 (6 bases). CDR3 DNA sequence: TGTGCCACCAGCGGAACCAGGGGTGAAGCTTTCTTT. It codes for CATSGTRGEAFF.